This T cell receptor (beta chain) was sequenced for a study of identical twins. Overall study findings and caveats: Weaker excess sharing between twins was seen in beta out-of-frame sequences. Potential partial confounding of zero-insertion analyses by invariant MAIT and iNKT cells was noted.

Through template switching, a universal primer site was introduced, and the cDNA contained unique molecular identifiers. Each CDR3 protein is one row after TCRdb ran MiXCR on the 5' RACE reads. The sample holds 200,000 to 300,000 distinct CDR3 sequences, 10% seen once. As for this clonotype: Its antigen is unknown.

The CDR3 spans 14 residues. Germline values: CDR1 SGHTA, CDR2 FQGNSA. V was cut by 3 bases and J by 5 bases, with 13 bases left in between. V and J are TRBV7-2 and TRBJ2-5; possible D gene TRBD2, 7 bases. The sequenced material came from memory T cells sorted from blood. This TCR was sampled from a middle-aged man in good health. The CDR3 loop is CASSFGGRRETQYF. The DNA for the CDR3 is TGTGCCAGCAGCTTCGGGGGGCGTCGGGAGACCCAGTACTTC.